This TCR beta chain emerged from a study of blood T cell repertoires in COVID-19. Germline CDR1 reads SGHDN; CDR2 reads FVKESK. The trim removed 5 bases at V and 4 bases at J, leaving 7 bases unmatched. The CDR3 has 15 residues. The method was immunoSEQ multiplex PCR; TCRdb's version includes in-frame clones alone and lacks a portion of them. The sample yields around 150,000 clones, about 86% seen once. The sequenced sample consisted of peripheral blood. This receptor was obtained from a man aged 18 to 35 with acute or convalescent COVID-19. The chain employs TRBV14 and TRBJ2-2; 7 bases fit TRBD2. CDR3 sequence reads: CASSDGLVGTGELFF. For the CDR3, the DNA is TGTGCCAGCAGCGACGGACTAGTTGGCACCGGGGAGCTGTTTTTT.